This T cell receptor beta chain is drawn from a study of siplizumab effects on memory and regulatory T cells. The sample holds a few counts of this clone. Its target is not known. Each sample contributed some 96,000 TCR templates to the assay. Only in-frame clones appear in the TCRdb table, and some are missing; sequencing was by immunoSEQ multiplex PCR. The sample has some 100,000 clones; 90% to 95% are singletons. Study-wide results and caveats: Memory cells seemed less diverse than naive T cells, which also seemed major contributors to the alloresponse. Suppression by proliferating Tregs derived from siplizumab cultures was not verified. Unstimulated subsets were the mapping target of only a minor fraction of alloreactive clones.

Looked up from germline, CDR1 is GTSNPN and CDR2 is SVGIG (reference sequence). Trimming took 5 bases from V and 1 from J, leaving 12 bases between them. This CDR3 has 15 residues. The sequenced material came from non-Treg CD4+ T cells sorted from blood. The receptor's source is a human donor in good health. This chain connects TRBV30 to TRBJ2-6, with D possibly matching TRBD1 (6 bases). The CDR3 sequence: CAWGNGQSGANVLTF. CDR3 bases: TGTGCCTGGGGAAATGGACAGTCTGGGGCCAACGTCCTGACTTTC.